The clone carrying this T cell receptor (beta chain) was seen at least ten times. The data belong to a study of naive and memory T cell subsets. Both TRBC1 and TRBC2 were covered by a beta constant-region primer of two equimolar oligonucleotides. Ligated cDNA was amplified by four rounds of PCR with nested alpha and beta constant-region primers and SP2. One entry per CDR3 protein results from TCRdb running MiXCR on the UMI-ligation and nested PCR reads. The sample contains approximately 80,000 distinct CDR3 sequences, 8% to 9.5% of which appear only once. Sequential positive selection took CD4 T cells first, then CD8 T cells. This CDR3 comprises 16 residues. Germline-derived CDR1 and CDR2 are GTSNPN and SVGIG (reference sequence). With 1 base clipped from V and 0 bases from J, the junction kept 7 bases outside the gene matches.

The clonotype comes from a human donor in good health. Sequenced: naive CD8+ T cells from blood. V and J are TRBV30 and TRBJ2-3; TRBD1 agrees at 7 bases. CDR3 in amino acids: CAWSAAGTASTDTQYF. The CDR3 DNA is TGTGCCTGGAGTGCTGCCGGGACAGCTAGCACAGATACGCAGTATTTT.